This paragraph covers one T cell receptor beta chain sequence. The researchers put roughly 200,000 CFSE-labeled responder cells into plates with roughly 200,000 irradiated, violet-dye-labeled stimulator cells. Trimming cost V 4 bases and J 5 bases; bases outside gene matches: 13. The CDR3 runs to 16 residues. Germline CDR1 and CDR2: MGHRA and YSYEKL. This specimen comes from a study of graft-versus-host responses after intestinal transplantation. Study context: Tacrolimus and steroids were given for two to three years to all recipients after anti-thymocyte globulin induction.

Whole-study results and caveats: GvH clones appeared in recipient marrow, some first in ileum or blood. Early post-transplant HvG declines were associated with peak circulating GvH clone levels.

The method was immunoSEQ multiplex PCR; TCRdb's version includes in-frame clones alone and lacks a portion of them. The sample has roughly 14,000 clones; 30% are singletons. The clonotype comes from a human patient who received an intestinal transplant. The specimen comprised alloreactive CD8+ T cells from a mixed lymphocyte reaction culture, sampled before intestinal transplant. Subset of the sample: CFSE-low proliferating T cells sorted from approximately six-day pre-transplant mixed lymphocyte reaction (GvH or HvG direction). V usage is TRBV4-1 and J usage is TRBJ2-7; 8 bases match TRBD2. CDR3 in DNA: TGCGCCAGCAGCCGAAGGGACTGGCGGGGGGTCCACGAGCAGTACTTC. It encodes CASSRRDWRGVHEQYF.